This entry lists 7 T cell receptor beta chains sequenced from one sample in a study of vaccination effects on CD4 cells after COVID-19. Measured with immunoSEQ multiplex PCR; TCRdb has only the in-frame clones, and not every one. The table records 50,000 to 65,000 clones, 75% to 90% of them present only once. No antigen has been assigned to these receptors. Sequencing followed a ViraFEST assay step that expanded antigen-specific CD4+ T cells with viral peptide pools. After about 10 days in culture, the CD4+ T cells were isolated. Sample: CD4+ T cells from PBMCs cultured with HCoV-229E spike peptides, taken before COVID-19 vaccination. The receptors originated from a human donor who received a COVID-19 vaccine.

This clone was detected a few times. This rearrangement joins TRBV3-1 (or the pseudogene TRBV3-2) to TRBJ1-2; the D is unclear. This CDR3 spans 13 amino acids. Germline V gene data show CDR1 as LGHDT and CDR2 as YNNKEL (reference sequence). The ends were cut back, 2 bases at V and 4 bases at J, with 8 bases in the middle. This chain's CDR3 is CASSQRDGYGYTF. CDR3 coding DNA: TGTGCCAGCAGCCAAAGGGATGGCTATGGCTACACCTTC.

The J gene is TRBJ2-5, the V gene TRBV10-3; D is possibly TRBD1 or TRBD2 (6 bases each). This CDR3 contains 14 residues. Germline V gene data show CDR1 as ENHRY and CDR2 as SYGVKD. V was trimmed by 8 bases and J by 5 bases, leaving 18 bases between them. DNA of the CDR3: TGTGCCATCGCGGTGGGGGGCAGGCAGGAGACCCAGTACTTC. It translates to CAIAVGGRQETQYF.

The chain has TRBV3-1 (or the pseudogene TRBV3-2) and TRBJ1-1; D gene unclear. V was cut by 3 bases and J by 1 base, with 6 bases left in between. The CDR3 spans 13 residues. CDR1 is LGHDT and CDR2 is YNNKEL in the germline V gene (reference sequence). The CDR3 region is CASSHVRNTEAFF. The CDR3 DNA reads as TGTGCCAGCAGCCATGTAAGGAACACTGAAGCTTTCTTT.

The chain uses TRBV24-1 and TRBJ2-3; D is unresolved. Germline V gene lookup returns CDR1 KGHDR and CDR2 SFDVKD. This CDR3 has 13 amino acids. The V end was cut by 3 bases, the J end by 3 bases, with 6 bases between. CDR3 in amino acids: CATSDTPTDTQYF. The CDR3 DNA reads TGTGCCACCAGTGATACACCAACAGATACGCAGTATTTT.

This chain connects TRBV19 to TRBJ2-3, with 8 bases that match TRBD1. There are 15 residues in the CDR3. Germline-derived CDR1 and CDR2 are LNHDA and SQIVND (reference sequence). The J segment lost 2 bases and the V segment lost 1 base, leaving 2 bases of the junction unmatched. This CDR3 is CASSIGQGPTDTQYF. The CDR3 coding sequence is TGTGCCAGTAGTATAGGACAGGGGCCCACAGATACGCAGTATTTT.

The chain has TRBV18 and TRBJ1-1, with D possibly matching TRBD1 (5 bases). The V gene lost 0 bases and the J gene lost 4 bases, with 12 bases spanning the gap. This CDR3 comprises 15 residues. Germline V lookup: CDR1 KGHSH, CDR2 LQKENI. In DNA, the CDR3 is TGTGCCAGCTCACCACCGCCCCCTGGGGGCACTGAAGCTTTCTTT. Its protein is CASSPPPPGGTEAFF.

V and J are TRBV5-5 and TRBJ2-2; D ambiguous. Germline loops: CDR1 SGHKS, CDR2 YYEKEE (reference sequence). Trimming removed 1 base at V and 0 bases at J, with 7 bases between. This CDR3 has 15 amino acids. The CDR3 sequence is CASSLTDTNTGELFF. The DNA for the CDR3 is TGTGCCAGCAGCTTGACAGATACGAACACCGGGGAGCTGTTTTTT.